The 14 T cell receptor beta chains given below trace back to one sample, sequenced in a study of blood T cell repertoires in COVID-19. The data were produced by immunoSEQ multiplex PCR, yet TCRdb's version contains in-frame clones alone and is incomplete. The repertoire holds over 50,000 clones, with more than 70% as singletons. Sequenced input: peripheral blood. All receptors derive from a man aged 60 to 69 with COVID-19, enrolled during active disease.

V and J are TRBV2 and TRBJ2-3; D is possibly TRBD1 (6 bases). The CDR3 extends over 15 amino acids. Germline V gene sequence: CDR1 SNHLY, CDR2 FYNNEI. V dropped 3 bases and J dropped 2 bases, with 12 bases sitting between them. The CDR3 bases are TGTGCCAGCAGTGATTACAGGGTCTCCACAGATACGCAGTATTTT. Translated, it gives CASSDYRVSTDTQYF. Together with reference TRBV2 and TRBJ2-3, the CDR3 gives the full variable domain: EPEVTQTPSHQVTQMGQEVILRCVPISNHLYFYWYRQILGQKVEFLVSFYNNEISEKSEIFDDQFSVERPDGSNFTLKIRSTKLEDSAMYFCASSDYRVSTDTQYFGPGTRLTVL.

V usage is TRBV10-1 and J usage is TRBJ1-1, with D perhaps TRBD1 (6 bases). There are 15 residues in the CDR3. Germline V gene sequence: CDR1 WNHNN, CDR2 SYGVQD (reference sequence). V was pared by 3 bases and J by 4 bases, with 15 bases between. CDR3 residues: CASSDPAGGSTEAFF. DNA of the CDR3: TGCGCCAGCAGTGACCCCGCGGGGGGCTCCACTGAAGCTTTCTTT.

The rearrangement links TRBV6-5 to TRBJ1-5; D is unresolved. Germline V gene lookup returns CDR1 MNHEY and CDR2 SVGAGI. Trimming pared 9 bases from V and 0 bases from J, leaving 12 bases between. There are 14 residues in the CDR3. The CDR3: CASRGRDSNQPQHF. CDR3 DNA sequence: TGTGCCAGTAGAGGACGGGATAGCAATCAGCCCCAGCATTTT.

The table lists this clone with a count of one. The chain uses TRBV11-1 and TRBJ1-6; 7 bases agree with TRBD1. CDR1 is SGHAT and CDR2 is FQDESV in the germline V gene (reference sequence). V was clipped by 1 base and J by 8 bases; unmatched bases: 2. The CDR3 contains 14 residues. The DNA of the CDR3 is TGTGCCAGCAGCTTAGTCACAGGGGATTCACCCCTCCACTTT. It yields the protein CASSLVTGDSPLHF.

The CDR3 region has the DNA TGTGCCAGCAGCGTAGGATGGGGCGGAGATCAGCCCCAGCATTTT. Amino acids: CASSVGWGGDQPQHF. V gene TRBV9 combines with J gene TRBJ1-5; a weak D match, TRBD1 (5 bases). The CDR3 extends over 15 amino acids. V was shortened by 0 bases and J by 5 bases, with 12 bases between the two germline ends. CDR1 is SGDLS, CDR2 YYNGEE, per germline. The complete variable domain, with remaining parts taken from reference TRBV9 and TRBJ1-5, reads DSGVTQTPKHLITATGQRVTLRCSPRSGDLSVYWYQQSLDQGLQFLIQYYNGEERAKGNILERFSAQQFPDLHSELNLSSLELGDSALYFCASSVGWGGDQPQHFGDGTRLSIL.

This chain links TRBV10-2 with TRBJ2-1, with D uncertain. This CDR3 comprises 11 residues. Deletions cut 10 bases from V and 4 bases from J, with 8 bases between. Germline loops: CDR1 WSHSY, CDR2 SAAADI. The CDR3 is CAIRLYNEQFF. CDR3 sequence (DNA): TGCGCCATTAGACTTTACAATGAGCAGTTCTTC.

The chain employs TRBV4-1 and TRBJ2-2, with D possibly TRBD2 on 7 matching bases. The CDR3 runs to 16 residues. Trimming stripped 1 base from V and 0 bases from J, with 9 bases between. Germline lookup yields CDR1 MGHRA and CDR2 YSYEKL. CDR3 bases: TGCGCCAGCAGCCAAGGAGGGGGGGCGAACACCGGGGAGCTGTTTTTT. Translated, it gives CASSQGGGANTGELFF.

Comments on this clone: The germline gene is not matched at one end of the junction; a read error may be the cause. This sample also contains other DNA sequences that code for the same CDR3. The DNA for the CDR3 is TGTGCCAGTAGCTTGGCACAGGGGGATTATGGCTACACCTTC. It specifies CASSLAQGDYGYTF. The chain employs TRBV5-4 and TRBJ1-2; 8 nucleotides line up with TRBD1. The CDR3 is made up of 14 amino acids. The germline gives CDR1 SGHNT, CDR2 YYREEE (reference sequence).

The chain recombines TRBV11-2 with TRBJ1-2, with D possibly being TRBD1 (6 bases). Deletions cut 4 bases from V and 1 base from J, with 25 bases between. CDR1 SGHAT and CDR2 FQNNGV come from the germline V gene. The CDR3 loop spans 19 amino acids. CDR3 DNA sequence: TGTGCCAGCAGCTCGCCATCAAGGGACACACACCGCCTTAACTATGGCTACACCTTC. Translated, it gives CASSSPSRDTHRLNYGYTF.

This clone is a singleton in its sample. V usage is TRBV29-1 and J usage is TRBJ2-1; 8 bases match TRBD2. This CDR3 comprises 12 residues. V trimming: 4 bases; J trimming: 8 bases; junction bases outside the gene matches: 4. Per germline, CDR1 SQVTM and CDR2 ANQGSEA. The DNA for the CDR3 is TGCAGCGTTGGTCGGGGGGGGGATGAGCAGTTCTTC. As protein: CSVGRGGDEQFF.

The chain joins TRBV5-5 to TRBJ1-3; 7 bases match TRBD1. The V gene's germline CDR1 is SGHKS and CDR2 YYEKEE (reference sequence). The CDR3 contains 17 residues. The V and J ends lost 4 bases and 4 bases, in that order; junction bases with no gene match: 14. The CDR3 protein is CASSPPGTVLGGNTIYF. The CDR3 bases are TGTGCCAGCAGCCCCCCCGGGACAGTGCTTGGAGGAAACACCATATATTTT.

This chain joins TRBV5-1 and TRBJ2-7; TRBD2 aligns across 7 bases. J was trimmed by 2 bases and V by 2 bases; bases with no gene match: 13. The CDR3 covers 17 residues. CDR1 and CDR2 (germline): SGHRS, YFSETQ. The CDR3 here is CASSFSSRLAATYEQYF. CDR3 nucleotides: TGCGCCAGCAGCTTCTCCTCGAGACTAGCTGCGACCTACGAGCAGTACTTC.

The CDR3 DNA reads as TGTGCCAGCAGCTTGAGACAGGCCAATGAAAAACTGTTTTTT. It encodes CASSLRQANEKLFF. The genes are TRBV11-2 and TRBJ1-4; D possibly corresponds to TRBD1 (6 bases). The CDR3 has 14 amino acids. Trimming left V 3 bases short and J 5 bases short, with 10 bases between. Germline V gives CDR1 SGHAT, CDR2 FQNNGV.

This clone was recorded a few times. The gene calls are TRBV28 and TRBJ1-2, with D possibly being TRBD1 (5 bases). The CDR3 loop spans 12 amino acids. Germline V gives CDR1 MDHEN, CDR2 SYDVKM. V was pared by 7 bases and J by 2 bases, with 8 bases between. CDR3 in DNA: TGTGCCAGCATGCAGGGCAACTATGGCTACACCTTC. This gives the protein CASMQGNYGYTF.